This TCR beta chain is drawn from a study of blood T cell repertoires in COVID-19. Assay used: immunoSEQ multiplex PCR; TCRdb lists only in-frame clones, some missing. Altogether 150,000 to 200,000 clones are present, just under 80% being singletons, with the ten largest covering 2.5% to 3%. Trimming cost V 1 base and J 0 bases, with 4 bases left between them. Germline assignment: CDR1 SGHTS and CDR2 YDEGEE. The CDR3 length is 13 residues. The chain recombines TRBV5-8 with TRBJ1-2; unclear D gene. Specimen: peripheral blood. The TCR comes from a woman of 80 years or more with active or convalescent COVID-19. The CDR3 loop is CASSLIANYGYTF. CDR3 DNA sequence: TGTGCCAGCAGCTTGATCGCTAACTATGGCTACACCTTC.